The entry that follows covers one TCR beta chain sequence. Its antigen is unknown. The data belong to a study of T cells after yellow fever vaccination. TCRdb ran MiXCR on the 5' RACE reads and lists one entry per CDR3 protein. This sample yields under 600,000 distinct CDR3 sequences, of which roughly 12% are seen a single time; about 14% belongs to the top ten. Whole-study findings and limits: Weaker, the secondary response peaked sooner, at day 5 versus 15. Subsequent to the booster, the majority of primary-vaccination clones reappeared (around 96% CD4, about 90% CD8).

This material consisted of PBMCs, taken on the day of the yellow fever booster vaccination. The receptor comes from a man aged 25 to 40 who received the YFV17D yellow fever vaccine.

This chain's CDR3 is CASSLWDRTAYEQYF. CDR3 coding DNA: TGTGCCAGCAGTTTATGGGACAGGACTGCCTACGAGCAGTACTTC. J is TRBJ2-7 and V is TRBV12-3 or TRBV12-4; 8 nucleotides line up with TRBD1. Unmatched junction bases numbered 5, after V lost 2 bases and J lost 2 bases. The CDR3 is 15 residues long.